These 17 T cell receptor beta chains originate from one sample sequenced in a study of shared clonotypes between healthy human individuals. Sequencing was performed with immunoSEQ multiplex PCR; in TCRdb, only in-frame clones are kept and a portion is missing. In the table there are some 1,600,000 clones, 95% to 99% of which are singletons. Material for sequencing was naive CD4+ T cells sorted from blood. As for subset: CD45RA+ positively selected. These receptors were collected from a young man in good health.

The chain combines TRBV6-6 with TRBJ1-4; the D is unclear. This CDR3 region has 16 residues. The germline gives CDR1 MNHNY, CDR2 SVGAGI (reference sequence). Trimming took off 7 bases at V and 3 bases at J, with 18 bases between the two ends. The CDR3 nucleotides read TGTGCCAGCACACGCCTTTCCGGGAATGCTAATGAAAAACTGTTTTTT. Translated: CASTRLSGNANEKLFF.

CDR3 in DNA: TGTGCCAGCTCACCAAGGGAAGCCCTCACAGATACGCAGTATTTT. It codes for CASSPREALTDTQYF. V gene TRBV18 combines with J gene TRBJ2-3; D remains ambiguous. The length of the CDR3 is 15 residues. The V end lost 2 bases, the J end lost 2 bases, and 11 bases lay between the germline ends. Per the germline V gene, CDR1 is KGHSH and CDR2 is LQKENI.

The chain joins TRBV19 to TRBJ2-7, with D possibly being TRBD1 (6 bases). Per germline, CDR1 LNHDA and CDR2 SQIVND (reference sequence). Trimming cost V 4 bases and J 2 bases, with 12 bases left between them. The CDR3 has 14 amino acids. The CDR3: CASSRAGVTYEQYF. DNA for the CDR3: TGTGCCAGTAGTAGGGCAGGGGTTACCTACGAGCAGTACTTC.

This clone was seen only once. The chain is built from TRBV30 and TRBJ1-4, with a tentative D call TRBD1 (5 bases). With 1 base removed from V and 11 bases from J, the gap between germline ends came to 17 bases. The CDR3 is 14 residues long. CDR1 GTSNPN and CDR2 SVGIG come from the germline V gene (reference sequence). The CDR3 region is CAWSAFSWEGKLFF. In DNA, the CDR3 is TGTGCCTGGAGTGCATTTTCGTGGGAGGGGAAACTGTTTTTT.

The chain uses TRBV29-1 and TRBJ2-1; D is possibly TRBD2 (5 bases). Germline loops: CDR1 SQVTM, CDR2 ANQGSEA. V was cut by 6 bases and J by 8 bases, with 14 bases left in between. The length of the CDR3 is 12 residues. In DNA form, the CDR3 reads TGCAGCGTACGATTCGAGGGCGATGAGCAGTTCTTC. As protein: CSVRFEGDEQFF.

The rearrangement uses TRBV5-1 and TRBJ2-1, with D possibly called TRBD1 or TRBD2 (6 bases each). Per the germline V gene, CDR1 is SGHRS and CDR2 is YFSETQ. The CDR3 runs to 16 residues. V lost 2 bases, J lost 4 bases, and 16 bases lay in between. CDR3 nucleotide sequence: TGCGCCAGCAGCTTAACGTGGAGGGGGTCTTACAATGAGCAGTTCTTC. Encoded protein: CASSLTWRGSYNEQFF.

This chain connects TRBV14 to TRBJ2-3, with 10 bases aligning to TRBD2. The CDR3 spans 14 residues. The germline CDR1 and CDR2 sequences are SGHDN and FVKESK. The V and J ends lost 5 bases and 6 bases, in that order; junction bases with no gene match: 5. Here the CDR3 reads CASSTLAGADTQYF. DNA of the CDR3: TGTGCCAGCAGCACTCTAGCGGGAGCGGATACGCAGTATTTT.

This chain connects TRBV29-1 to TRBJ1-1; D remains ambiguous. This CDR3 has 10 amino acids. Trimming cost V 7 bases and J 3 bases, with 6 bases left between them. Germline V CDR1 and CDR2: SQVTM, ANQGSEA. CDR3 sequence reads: CSAADTEAFF. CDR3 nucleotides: TGCAGCGCCGCCGACACTGAAGCTTTCTTT.

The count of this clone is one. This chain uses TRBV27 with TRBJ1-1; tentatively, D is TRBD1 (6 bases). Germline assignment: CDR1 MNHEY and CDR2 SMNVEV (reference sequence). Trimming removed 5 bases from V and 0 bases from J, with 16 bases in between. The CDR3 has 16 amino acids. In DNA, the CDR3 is TGTGCCAGCAGTCGCAGGCCCGGACAGTTGAACACTGAAGCTTTCTTT. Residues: CASSRRPGQLNTEAFF.

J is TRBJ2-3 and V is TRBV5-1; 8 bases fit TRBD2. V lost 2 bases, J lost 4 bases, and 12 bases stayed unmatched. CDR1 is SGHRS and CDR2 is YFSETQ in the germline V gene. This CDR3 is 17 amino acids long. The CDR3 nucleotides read TGCGCCAGCAGCTTTGGCCCCGGGGCGGGAGGAGCAGATACGCAGTATTTT. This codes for CASSFGPGAGGADTQYF.

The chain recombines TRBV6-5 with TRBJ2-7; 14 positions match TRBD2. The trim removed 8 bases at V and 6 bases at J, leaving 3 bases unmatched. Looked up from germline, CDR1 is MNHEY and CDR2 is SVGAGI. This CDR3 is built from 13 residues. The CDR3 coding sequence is TGTGCCAGCCGGACTAGCGGGAGGAGCGAGCAGTACTTC. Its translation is CASRTSGRSEQYF.

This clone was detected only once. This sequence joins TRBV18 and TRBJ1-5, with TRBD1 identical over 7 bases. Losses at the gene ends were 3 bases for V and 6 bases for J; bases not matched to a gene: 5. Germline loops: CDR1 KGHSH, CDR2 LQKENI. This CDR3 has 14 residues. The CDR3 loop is CASSPSPGGQPQHF. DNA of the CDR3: TGTGCCAGCTCACCTTCTCCAGGGGGTCAGCCCCAGCATTTT.

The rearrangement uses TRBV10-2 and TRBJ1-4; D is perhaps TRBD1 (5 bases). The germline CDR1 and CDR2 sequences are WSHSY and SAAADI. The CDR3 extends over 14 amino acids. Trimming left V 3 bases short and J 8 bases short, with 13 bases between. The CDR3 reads CASSEWGEGEKLFF. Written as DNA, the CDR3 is TGCGCCAGCAGTGAATGGGGGGAGGGCGAAAAACTGTTTTTT.

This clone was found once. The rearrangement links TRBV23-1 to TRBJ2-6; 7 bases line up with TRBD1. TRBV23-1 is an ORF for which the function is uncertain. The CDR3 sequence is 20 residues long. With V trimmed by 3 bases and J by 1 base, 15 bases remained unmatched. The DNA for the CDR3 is TGCGCCAGCAGTCAGACAGGGTTGTCTAAGCTCATTTCTGGGGCCAACGTCCTGACTTTC. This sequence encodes CASSQTGLSKLISGANVLTF.

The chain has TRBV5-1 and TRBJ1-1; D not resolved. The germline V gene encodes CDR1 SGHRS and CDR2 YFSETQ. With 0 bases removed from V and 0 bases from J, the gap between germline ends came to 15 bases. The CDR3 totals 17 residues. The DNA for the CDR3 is TGCGCCAGCAGCTTGGGTCTGAGTATCGGATTGAACACTGAAGCTTTCTTT. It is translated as CASSLGLSIGLNTEAFF.

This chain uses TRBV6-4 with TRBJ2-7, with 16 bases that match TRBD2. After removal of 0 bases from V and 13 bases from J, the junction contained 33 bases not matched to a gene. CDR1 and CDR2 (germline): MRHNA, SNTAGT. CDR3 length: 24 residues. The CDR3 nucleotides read TGTGCCAGCAGTGACTCCCACCCCTGCGCCCTGTTCTATAACCCGGGACTAGCGGGGGGGCCCCGTTACTTC. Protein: CASSDSHPCALFYNPGLAGGPRYF.

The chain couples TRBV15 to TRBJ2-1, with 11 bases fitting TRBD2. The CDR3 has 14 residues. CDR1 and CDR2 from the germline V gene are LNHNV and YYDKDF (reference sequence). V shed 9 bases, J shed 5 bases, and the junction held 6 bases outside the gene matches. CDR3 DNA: TGTGCCACTAGCGGGAGGGCCGTGAACAATGAGCAGTTCTTC. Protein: CATSGRAVNNEQFF.